This record concerns one TCR beta chain sequence. Germline V gene sequence: CDR1 GTSNPN, CDR2 SVGIG (reference sequence). There are 12 residues in the CDR3. V lost 8 bases and J lost 4; bases outside the gene matches: 8. This specimen comes from a study of blood T cell repertoires in COVID-19. Study details: Spain, Italy and the United States supplied samples that represented acute and convalescent COVID-19. In each case, the material was cDNA or gDNA derived from T cells, B-cell-depleted T cells, or PBMCs.

Source study methods: The authors estimated nucleated cell counts from reference gene primer amplification. The method was immunoSEQ multiplex PCR; TCRdb's version includes in-frame clones alone and lacks a portion of them. V, J and clone size were drawn from that table, and D and trimming were deduced from the DNA. The sample yields 110,000 or so clones, more than 75% seen once. This receptor was identified in a man in his 60s with acute or convalescent COVID-19. Material: peripheral blood. The V call is TRBV30, the J call TRBJ2-7; 7 positions agree with TRBD1. CDR3: CASSGGSYEQYF. The CDR3 coding sequence is TGTGCCAGCTCAGGGGGTAGTTACGAGCAGTACTTC.